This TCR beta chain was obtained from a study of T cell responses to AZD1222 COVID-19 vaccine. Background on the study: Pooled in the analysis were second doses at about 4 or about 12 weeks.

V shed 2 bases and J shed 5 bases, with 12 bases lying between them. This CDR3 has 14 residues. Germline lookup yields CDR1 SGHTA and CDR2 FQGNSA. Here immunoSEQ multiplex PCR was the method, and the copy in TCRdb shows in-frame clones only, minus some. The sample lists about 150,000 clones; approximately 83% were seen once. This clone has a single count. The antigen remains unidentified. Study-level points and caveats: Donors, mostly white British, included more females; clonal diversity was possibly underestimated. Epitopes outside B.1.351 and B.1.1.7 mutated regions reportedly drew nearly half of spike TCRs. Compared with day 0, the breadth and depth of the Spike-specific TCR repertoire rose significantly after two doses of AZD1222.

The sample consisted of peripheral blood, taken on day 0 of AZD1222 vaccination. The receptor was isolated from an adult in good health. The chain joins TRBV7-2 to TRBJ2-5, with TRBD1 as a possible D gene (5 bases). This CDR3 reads CASSLRKGPETQYF. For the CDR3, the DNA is TGTGCCAGCAGCTTACGGAAGGGGCCGGAGACCCAGTACTTC.